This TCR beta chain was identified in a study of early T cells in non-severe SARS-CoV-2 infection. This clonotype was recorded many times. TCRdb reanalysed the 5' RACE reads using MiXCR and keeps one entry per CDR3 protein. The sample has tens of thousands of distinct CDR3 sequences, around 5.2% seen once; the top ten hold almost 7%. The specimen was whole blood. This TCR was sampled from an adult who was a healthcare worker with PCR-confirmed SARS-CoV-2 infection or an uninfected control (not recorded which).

The CDR3 DNA sequence: TGTGCCATCAGTGAGACAGGGGCCGGGGAGCTGTTTTTT. Its translation is CAISETGAGELFF. This rearrangement joins TRBV10-3 to TRBJ2-2; the match to TRBD1 covers 7 bases. This CDR3 is built from 13 residues. Germline lookup yields CDR1 ENHRY and CDR2 SYGVKD. V lost 2 bases to trimming and J lost 6 bases; unmatched junction nucleotides: 0.